The 14 T cell receptor beta chains given below trace back to one sample, sequenced in a study. Treg sorting used a CD4+CD25+CD127-/low gate. The TRBV12-4/TRBJ1-2 clonotypes were amplified using barcode primers with ligated adaptors. One entry per CDR3 protein, called by TCRdb with MiXCR from the multiplex PCR reads. Of some 690 distinct CDR3 sequences listed, roughly 3.5% were seen once; the top ten hold more than 30%. The sample consisted of Tregs sorted from blood. The receptors come from a female donor with breast cancer.

There are many counts of this clonotype. V is TRBV12-3 or TRBV12-4 and J is TRBJ1-2; the match to TRBD1 covers 8 bases. The CDR3 length is 15 residues. V lost 6 bases and J lost 6; bases outside the gene matches: 12. The CDR3 loop reads CASSMRQGKLDGYTF. The CDR3 nucleotides are TGTGCCAGCAGCATGAGACAGGGGAAGTTGGATGGCTACACCTTC.

This clonotype rates as medium-sized. The genes are TRBV12-3 or TRBV12-4 and TRBJ1-2, with a tentative D call TRBD1 (6 bases). The CDR3 is made up of 12 amino acids. V lost 4 bases to trimming and J lost 8 bases, with 11 bases between them. The CDR3 here is CASSWNRAGYTF. The DNA for the CDR3 is TGTGCCAGCAGTTGGAACAGGGCCGGCTACACCTTC.

In its sample, this clonotype is large. The J gene is TRBJ1-2, the V gene TRBV12-3 or TRBV12-4; the match to TRBD1 covers 10 bases. V dropped 5 bases and J dropped 8; count of bases not matched to a gene: 5. The CDR3 runs 13 residues. This chain's CDR3 is CASSPGTGEGYTF. The CDR3 bases are TGTGCCAGCAGTCCCGGGACAGGGGAAGGCTACACCTTC.

By sample share, this clonotype is large. The rearrangement joins TRBV12-3 or TRBV12-4 to TRBJ1-2, with 10 bases aligning to TRBD1. The CDR3 runs 14 residues. Losses at the gene ends were 3 bases for V and 8 bases for J; bases not matched to a gene: 6. CDR3 amino acids: CASSFGTGAGGYTF. As DNA, the CDR3 is TGTGCCAGCAGTTTCGGGACAGGGGCTGGAGGCTACACCTTC.

By sample share, this clonotype is medium-sized. The J gene is TRBJ1-2, the V gene TRBV12-3 or TRBV12-4, with TRBD1 as a possible D gene (5 bases). This CDR3 spans 15 amino acids. The V end lost 1 base, the J end lost 5 bases, and 14 bases lay between the germline ends. The CDR3 loop is CASSLDVRATYGYTF. The CDR3 DNA reads TGTGCCAGCAGTTTAGATGTCAGGGCAACTTATGGCTACACCTTC.

This clonotype is medium-sized. This chain uses TRBV12-3 or TRBV12-4 with TRBJ1-2; the D is unclear. The CDR3 is made up of 13 amino acids. Trimming pared 1 base from V and 1 base from J, leaving 4 bases between. In nucleotides, the CDR3 is TGTGCCAGCAGTTTAGGGAGTAACTATGGCTACACCTTC. This encodes CASSLGSNYGYTF.

This clonotype is judged medium-sized. The chain carries TRBV12-3 or TRBV12-4 and TRBJ1-2; D unclear. V lost 0 bases and J 8 bases, leaving 10 bases between the germline ends. The CDR3 is 13 residues long. CDR3 DNA: TGTGCCAGCAGTTTAGCGCGCTACGAGGGCTACACCTTC. Its protein product is CASSLARYEGYTF.

This clonotype is labeled as large. CDR3 amino acids: CASSFARRPYGYTF. The CDR3 bases are TGTGCCAGCAGTTTCGCCAGGAGGCCTTATGGCTACACCTTC. The V gene is TRBV12-3 or TRBV12-4, the J gene TRBJ1-2, with D hard to call. Trimming took off 3 bases at V and 5 bases at J, with 13 bases between the two ends. The CDR3 sequence is 14 residues long.

By sample fraction, this clonotype is medium-sized. The V call is TRBV12-3 or TRBV12-4, the J call TRBJ1-2; 7 bases line up with TRBD1. J was trimmed by 8 bases and V by 4 bases; bases with no gene match: 7. The length of the CDR3 is 13 residues. The CDR3 region has the DNA TGTGCCAGCAGTTCTACAGGGGATCGGGGCTACACCTTC. Amino acid sequence: CASSSTGDRGYTF.

This clonotype rates as medium-sized. The V gene is TRBV12-3 or TRBV12-4, the J gene TRBJ1-2; 8 nucleotides agree with TRBD1. The CDR3 sequence is 15 residues long. Trimming at V came to 6 bases and at J to 6 bases, leaving 12 bases not matched to a gene. In DNA form, the CDR3 reads TGTGCCAGCAGCGGGACAGGAGCTTTGACGAATGGCTACACCTTC. It translates to CASSGTGALTNGYTF.

By frequency in the sample, this clonotype is medium-sized. This CDR3 is CASSFRQGFRGYTF. The CDR3 bases are TGTGCCAGCAGTTTTAGACAGGGGTTCCGCGGCTACACCTTC. The chain links TRBV12-3 or TRBV12-4 to TRBJ1-2; 8 bases are a match to TRBD1. Trimming cost V 3 bases and J 8 bases; bases outside gene matches: 8. The CDR3 contains 14 residues.

This clonotype is deemed medium-sized. The chain recombines TRBV12-3 or TRBV12-4 with TRBJ1-2; weak D call: TRBD1 (5 bases). The CDR3 loop spans 15 amino acids. The V gene lost 5 bases and the J gene lost 4 bases, with 17 bases spanning the gap. The DNA of the CDR3 is TGTGCCAGCAGTATCGCAGGGTTTGTCCCCTATGGCTACACCTTC. It codes for CASSIAGFVPYGYTF.

This rearrangement joins TRBV12-3 or TRBV12-4 to TRBJ1-2, with unresolved D. V was clipped by 6 bases and J by 5 bases, with 13 bases between them. The CDR3 totals 13 residues. In nucleotides, the CDR3 is TGTGCCAGCAGCCCCTCGGGTGGATATGGCTACACCTTC. This codes for CASSPSGGYGYTF.

V and J are TRBV12-3 or TRBV12-4 and TRBJ1-2, with TRBD1 matching over 7 bases. This CDR3 comprises 14 residues. V lost 7 bases and J lost 3; bases outside the gene matches: 8. The CDR3 nucleotides are TGTGCCAGCAAGGCCCGACAGGGATACTATGGCTACACCTTC. Amino acid sequence: CASKARQGYYGYTF.